The 8 T cell receptor beta chains below come from one sample, sequenced in a study of T cell responses to AZD1222 COVID-19 vaccine (dated by TCRdb to the early 2020s). The library was generated by the immunoSEQ multiplex PCR assay. Imported from immuneACCESS, the table was reduced by TCRdb to in-frame sequences with V and J called. These copies leave out some clones; in studies compared against another copy, an unresolved V gene accounts for under half, and the cause of the remainder is not known. The sample has roughly 90,000 clones on record, 80% to 90% of them singletons. The ten most abundant clones make up roughly 2.4% of the sample. The time point label on this specimen signifies: about 28 days (+/-7) after the second vaccine dose. The sample here was peripheral blood, taken 28 days after the second AZD1222 dose. Receptors originate from an adult who received the AZD1222 COVID-19 vaccine.

This clone is a singleton in its sample. The chain combines TRBV11-1 with TRBJ1-6, with D uncertain. Germline V lookup: CDR1 SGHAT, CDR2 FQDESV (reference sequence). Trimming shortened V by 5 bases and J by 8 bases, and 7 bases separated the two germline ends. The CDR3 is 12 residues long. As DNA, the CDR3 is TGTGCCAGCAGCGGAGGAGATTCACCCCTCCACTTT. It translates to CASSGGDSPLHF.

This rearrangement joins TRBV3-1 (or the pseudogene TRBV3-2) to TRBJ2-4; D ambiguous. Trimming stripped 1 base from V and 3 bases from J, with 13 bases between. The CDR3 is 16 residues long. Germline V gives CDR1 LGHDT, CDR2 YNNKEL (reference sequence). The CDR3 coding sequence is TGTGCCAGCAGCCAAGGAGACAAGGGCGGCAAAAACATTCAGTACTTC. Translated: CASSQGDKGGKNIQYF.

The chain carries TRBV2 and TRBJ1-2, with TRBD1 matching over 7 bases. Trimming at V came to 4 bases and at J to 6 bases, leaving 8 bases not matched to a gene. The CDR3 consists of 14 residues. From germline, CDR1 is SNHLY and CDR2 FYNNEI. The DNA for the CDR3 is TGTGCCAGCAGTGTCTTAAGGGACAGTCATGGCTACACCTTC. Translation gives CASSVLRDSHGYTF.

The chain uses TRBV7-3 and TRBJ2-1; D unclear. Trimming took off 5 bases at V and 9 bases at J, with 26 bases between the two ends. Germline V gene data show CDR1 as SGHTA and CDR2 as FQGTGA. The CDR3 sequence is 17 residues long. The CDR3 region is CASSIPHRTKQNREQFF. CDR3 DNA sequence: TGTGCCAGCAGCATACCACACCGCACAAAGCAAAATCGTGAGCAGTTCTTC.

The chain has TRBV18 and TRBJ2-7; TRBD1 agrees at 7 bases. Germline V gene data show CDR1 as KGHSH and CDR2 as LQKENI. This CDR3 region has 15 residues. With V trimmed by 0 bases and J by 3 bases, 5 bases remained unmatched. CDR3 bases: TGTGCCAGCTCACCACCGGGGACAGCGGACTACGAGCAGTACTTC. Encoded protein: CASSPPGTADYEQYF.

This chain links TRBV29-1 with TRBJ2-3, with unresolved D. Deletions cut 5 bases from V and 3 bases from J, with 3 bases between. CDR1 is SQVTM, CDR2 ANQGSEA, per germline. The CDR3 contains 10 residues. CDR3 sequence (DNA): TGCAGCGTTTGGACAGATACGCAGTATTTT. This gives the protein CSVWTDTQYF.

The J gene is TRBJ2-3, the V gene TRBV4-1, with 13 bases that match TRBD2. J was trimmed by 3 bases and V by 0 bases; bases with no gene match: 9. Germline CDR1 and CDR2: MGHRA and YSYEKL. The CDR3 contains 19 residues. The CDR3 nucleotides read TGCGCCAGCAGCCAAGAGCCCCTTCGACTAGCGGGGGGTACAGATACGCAGTATTTT. It yields the protein CASSQEPLRLAGGTDTQYF.

The chain couples TRBV5-5 to TRBJ1-1; D unresolved. Trimming took off 2 bases at V and 1 base at J, with 9 bases between the two ends. Per the germline V gene, CDR1 is SGHKS and CDR2 is YYEKEE (reference sequence). The CDR3 consists of 14 residues. DNA for the CDR3: TGTGCCAGCAGCTTCTTGGCAGGGAACACTGAAGCTTTCTTT. It codes for CASSFLAGNTEAFF.